The 11 T cell receptor beta chains listed next were all sequenced from one sample in a study of cytomegalovirus exposure and HLA in healthy donors. The protocol was immunoSEQ multiplex PCR, while the TCRdb copy is restricted to in-frame clones and leaves out a portion. The table has 100,000 to 150,000 clones, 88% seen once. The sequenced sample was PBMCs. These receptors all come from a man aged 30 to 39 in good health and CMV-seronegative.

Written as DNA, the CDR3 is TGTGCCAGCAGCCTGGCAACAGGGATACAGGGCTATGGCTACACCTTC. This sequence encodes CASSLATGIQGYGYTF. This chain joins TRBV5-5 and TRBJ1-2, with D perhaps matching TRBD1 (6 bases). The CDR3 has 16 amino acids. Trimming took off 4 bases at V and 4 bases at J, with 20 bases between the two ends. Germline-derived CDR1 and CDR2 are SGHKS and YYEKEE (reference sequence).

This chain uses TRBV7-2 with TRBJ1-5, with D hard to call. The V end lost 1 base, the J end lost 4 bases, and 11 bases lay between the germline ends. CDR3 size: 15 residues. Looked up from germline, CDR1 is SGHTA and CDR2 is FQGNSA. The CDR3 is CASSLVAGTNQPQHF. In nucleotides, the CDR3 is TGTGCCAGCAGCTTAGTGGCGGGAACTAATCAGCCCCAGCATTTT.

This chain connects TRBV7-9 to TRBJ2-5, with D possibly TRBD2 on 6 matching bases. Trimming removed 4 bases from V and 4 bases from J, with 16 bases in between. This CDR3 contains 15 residues. Germline CDR1 reads SEHNR; CDR2 reads FQNEAQ (reference sequence). The CDR3 loop reads CASSWIREFGETQYF. The CDR3 DNA reads TGTGCCAGCAGCTGGATACGGGAGTTCGGAGAGACCCAGTACTTC.

As DNA, the CDR3 is TGTGCCTGGAGACAGCGGCGGGAGGGCACAGATACGCAGTATTTT. The encoded protein is CAWRQRREGTDTQYF. V is TRBV30 and J is TRBJ2-3, with 8 bases identical to TRBD2. The V and J ends lost 3 bases and 1 base, in that order; junction bases with no gene match: 6. This CDR3 region has 15 residues. Germline CDR1 and CDR2: GTSNPN and SVGIG (reference sequence). Full variable domain (missing parts from reference TRBV30 and TRBJ2-3): SQTIHQWPATLVQPVGSPLSLECTVEGTSNPNLYWYRQAAGRGLQLLFYSVGIGQISSEVPQNLSASRPQDRQFILSSKKLLLSDSGFYLCAWRQRREGTDTQYFGPGTRLTVL.

This chain connects TRBV11-2 to TRBJ2-2; D remains unclear. Germline V gene sequence: CDR1 SGHAT, CDR2 FQNNGV. Trimming took 5 bases from V and 5 from J, leaving 12 bases between them. CDR3 size: 14 residues. The CDR3 loop reads CASSLTRPTGELFF. The CDR3 DNA reads TGTGCCAGCAGCCTCACTCGCCCGACCGGGGAGCTGTTTTTT.

V is TRBV28 and J is TRBJ1-1; TRBD1 agrees at 8 bases. The germline V gene has CDR1 MDHEN and CDR2 SYDVKM. CDR3 length: 17 amino acids. The junction had 11 bases not matched to a gene; V was cut back by 1 base and J by 4 bases. The CDR3 spells CASSLLPGQGAVTEAFF. The CDR3 DNA follows: TGTGCCAGCAGTTTATTACCCGGCCAGGGGGCGGTCACTGAAGCTTTCTTT. Based on the CDR3 plus reference TRBV28 and TRBJ1-1, the full variable domain is DVKVTQSSRYLVKRTGEKVFLECVQDMDHENMFWYRQDPGLGLRLIYFSYDVKMKEKGDIPEGYSVSREKKERFSLILESASTNQTSMYLCASSLLPGQGAVTEAFFGQGTRLTVV.

The table lists this clone with a count of one. The chain uses TRBV6-1 and TRBJ2-1; the match to TRBD1 covers 8 bases. Per the germline V gene, CDR1 is MNHNS and CDR2 is SASEGT. The CDR3 runs to 14 residues. V lost 5 bases, J lost 6 bases, and 6 bases stayed unmatched. CDR3 sequence reads: CASSNGQGLNEQFF. In DNA, the CDR3 is TGTGCCAGCAGTAACGGACAGGGTCTCAATGAGCAGTTCTTC.

The CDR3 loop reads CASSLIRTEDYGYTF. Here the CDR3 DNA reads TGTGCCAGCAGCTTAATAAGGACAGAGGACTATGGCTACACCTTC. The rearrangement links TRBV7-9 to TRBJ1-2; weak D call: TRBD1 (6 bases). The CDR3 length is 15 residues. V was cut by 2 bases and J by 3 bases, with 13 bases left in between. CDR1 and CDR2 from the germline V gene are SEHNR and FQNEAQ (reference sequence).

This clone appeared once. V is TRBV9 and J is TRBJ2-7; weak D call: TRBD1 (5 bases). Trimming removed 3 bases from V and 3 bases from J, with 10 bases in between. The CDR3 has 13 amino acids. Looked up from germline, CDR1 is SGDLS and CDR2 is YYNGEE. CDR3 in amino acids: CASSADSLYEQYF. The CDR3 nucleotides read TGTGCCAGCAGCGCCGACAGCCTCTACGAGCAGTACTTC.

The CDR3 sequence: CASSLAGTGVTEAFF. The CDR3 region has the DNA TGCGCCAGCAGCTTAGCCGGGACAGGGGTTACTGAAGCTTTCTTT. The chain combines TRBV5-1 with TRBJ1-1; the match to TRBD1 covers 10 bases. The CDR3 is 15 amino acids. The V gene end was trimmed by 2 bases and the J gene end by 5 bases; junction bases not matched to a gene: 6. Looked up from germline, CDR1 is SGHRS and CDR2 is YFSETQ.

The genes are TRBV14 and TRBJ2-7, with 7 bases matching TRBD2. The V and J ends lost 4 bases and 2 bases, in that order; junction bases with no gene match: 11. The germline gives CDR1 SGHDN, CDR2 FVKESK. The CDR3 is 16 amino acids. CDR3 protein: CASSRPFLLAAYEQYF. DNA for the CDR3: TGTGCCAGCAGCCGACCATTCCTTCTAGCGGCCTACGAGCAGTACTTC.